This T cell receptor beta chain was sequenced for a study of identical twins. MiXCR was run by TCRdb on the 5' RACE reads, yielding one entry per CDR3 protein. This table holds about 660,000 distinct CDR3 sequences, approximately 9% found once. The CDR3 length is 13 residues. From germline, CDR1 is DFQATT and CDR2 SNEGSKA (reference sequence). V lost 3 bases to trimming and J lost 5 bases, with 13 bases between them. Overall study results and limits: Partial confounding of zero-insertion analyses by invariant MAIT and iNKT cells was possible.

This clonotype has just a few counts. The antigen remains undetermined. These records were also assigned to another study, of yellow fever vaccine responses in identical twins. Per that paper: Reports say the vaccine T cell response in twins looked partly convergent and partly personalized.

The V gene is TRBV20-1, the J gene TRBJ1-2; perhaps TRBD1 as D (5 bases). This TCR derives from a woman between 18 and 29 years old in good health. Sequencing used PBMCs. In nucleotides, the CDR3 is TGCAGTGCTAGTTCCAGGGAGGGGTATGGCTACACCTTC. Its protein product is CSASSREGYGYTF.